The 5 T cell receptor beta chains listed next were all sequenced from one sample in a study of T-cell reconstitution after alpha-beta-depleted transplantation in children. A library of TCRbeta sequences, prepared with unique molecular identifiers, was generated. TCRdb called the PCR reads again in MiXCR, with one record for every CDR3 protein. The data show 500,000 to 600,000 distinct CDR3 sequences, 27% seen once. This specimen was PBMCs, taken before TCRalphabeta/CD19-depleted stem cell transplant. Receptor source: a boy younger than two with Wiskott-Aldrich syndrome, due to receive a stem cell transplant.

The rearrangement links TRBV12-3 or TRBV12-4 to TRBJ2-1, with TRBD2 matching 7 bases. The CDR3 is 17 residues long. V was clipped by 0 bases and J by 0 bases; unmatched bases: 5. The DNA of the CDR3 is TGTGCCAGCAGTTTAGCGGGAGGGCCGGGCTCCTACAATGAGCAGTTCTTC. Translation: CASSLAGGPGSYNEQFF.

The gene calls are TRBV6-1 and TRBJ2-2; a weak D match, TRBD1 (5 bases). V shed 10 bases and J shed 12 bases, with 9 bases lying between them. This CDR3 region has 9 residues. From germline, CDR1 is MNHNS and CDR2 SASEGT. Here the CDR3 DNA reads TGTGCCATCCAGGGCAAGCTGTTTTTT. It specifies CAIQGKLFF.

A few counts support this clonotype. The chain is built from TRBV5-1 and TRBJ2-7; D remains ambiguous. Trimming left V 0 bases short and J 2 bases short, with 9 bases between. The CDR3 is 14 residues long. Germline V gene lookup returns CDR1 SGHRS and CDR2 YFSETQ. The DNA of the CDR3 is TGCGCCAGCAGCTTGGCGGTTAGCCCCTACGAGCAGTACTTC. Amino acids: CASSLAVSPYEQYF.

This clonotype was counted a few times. CDR3 sequence reads: CAISINGGSPLHF. The CDR3 bases are TGTGCCATCAGTATAAACGGGGGCTCACCCCTCCACTTT. V usage is TRBV10-3 and J usage is TRBJ1-6; the D gene is possibly TRBD1 (6 bases). The V and J ends lost 5 bases and 10 bases respectively, with 12 bases between them. The CDR3 runs to 13 residues. Germline V gene sequence: CDR1 ENHRY, CDR2 SYGVKD.

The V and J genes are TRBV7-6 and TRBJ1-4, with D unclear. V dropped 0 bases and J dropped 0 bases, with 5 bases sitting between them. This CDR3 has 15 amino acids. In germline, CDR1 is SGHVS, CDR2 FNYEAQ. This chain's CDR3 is CASSLAEATNEKLFF. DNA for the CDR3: TGTGCCAGCAGCTTAGCAGAAGCAACTAATGAAAAACTGTTTTTT.